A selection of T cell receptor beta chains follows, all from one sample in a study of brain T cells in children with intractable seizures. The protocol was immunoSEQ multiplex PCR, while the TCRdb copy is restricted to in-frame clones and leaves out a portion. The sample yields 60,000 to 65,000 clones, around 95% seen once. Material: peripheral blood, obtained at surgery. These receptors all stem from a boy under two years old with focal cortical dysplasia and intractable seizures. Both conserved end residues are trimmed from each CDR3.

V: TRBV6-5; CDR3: ASIAPNYEQY
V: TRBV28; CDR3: ASVRNQEAF
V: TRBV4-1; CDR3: ASSPNRVGGNQPQH
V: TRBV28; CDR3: ASSLLGSGSYEQY
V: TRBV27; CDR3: ASSQFGQANEKLF
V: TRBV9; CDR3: ASSVAGGRTYEQY
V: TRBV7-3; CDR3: ASSLTGGTEAF
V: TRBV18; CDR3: ASSAQGKGNTEAF
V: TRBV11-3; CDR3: ASSLQGTDTQY
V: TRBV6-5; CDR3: ASSRTGDENSPLH
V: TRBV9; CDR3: ASSVGTGFRSGNTIY
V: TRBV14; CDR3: ASSPPRREQY
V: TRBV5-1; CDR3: ASSLARTSGRALFGTQY
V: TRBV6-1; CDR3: ASSEALTGVNYGYT
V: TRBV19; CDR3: AGSIRQGTGELF
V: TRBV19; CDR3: ASKGGSSPLH
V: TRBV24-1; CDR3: ATSDPGQGRDTQY
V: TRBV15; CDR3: ATSSTGGPTSYEQY
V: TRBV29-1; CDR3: SAWTPFSYEQY
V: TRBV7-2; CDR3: ASSFLATLSYEQY
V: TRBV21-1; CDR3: ASSDRSTYNSPLH
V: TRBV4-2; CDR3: ASSQVPFDGYT
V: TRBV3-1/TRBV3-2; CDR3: ASSHTGQGKDSGYT
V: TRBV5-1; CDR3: ASSLVTSGGLQETQY
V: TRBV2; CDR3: ASTPRGGVFNEQF
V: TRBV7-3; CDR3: ASSSLGAGEPGNEQF
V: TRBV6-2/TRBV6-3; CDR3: ASSYSTGGTLGVGGANVLT
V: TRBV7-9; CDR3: ASSFETSSEQY